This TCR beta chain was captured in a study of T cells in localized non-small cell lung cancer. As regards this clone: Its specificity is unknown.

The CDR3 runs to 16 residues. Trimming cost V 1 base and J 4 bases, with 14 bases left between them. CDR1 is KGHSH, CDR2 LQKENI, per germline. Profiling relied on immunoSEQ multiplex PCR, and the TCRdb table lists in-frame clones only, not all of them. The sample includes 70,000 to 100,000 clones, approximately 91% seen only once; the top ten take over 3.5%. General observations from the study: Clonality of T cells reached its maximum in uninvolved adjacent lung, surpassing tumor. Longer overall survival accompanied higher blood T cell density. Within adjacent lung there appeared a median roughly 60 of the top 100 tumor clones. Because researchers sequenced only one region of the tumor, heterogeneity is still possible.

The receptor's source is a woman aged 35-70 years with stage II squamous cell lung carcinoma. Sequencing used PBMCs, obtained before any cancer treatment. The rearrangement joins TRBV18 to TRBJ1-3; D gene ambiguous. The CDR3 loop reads CASSPRFAVSGNTIYF. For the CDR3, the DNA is TGTGCCAGCTCACCACGGTTCGCCGTCTCAGGAAACACCATATATTTT.